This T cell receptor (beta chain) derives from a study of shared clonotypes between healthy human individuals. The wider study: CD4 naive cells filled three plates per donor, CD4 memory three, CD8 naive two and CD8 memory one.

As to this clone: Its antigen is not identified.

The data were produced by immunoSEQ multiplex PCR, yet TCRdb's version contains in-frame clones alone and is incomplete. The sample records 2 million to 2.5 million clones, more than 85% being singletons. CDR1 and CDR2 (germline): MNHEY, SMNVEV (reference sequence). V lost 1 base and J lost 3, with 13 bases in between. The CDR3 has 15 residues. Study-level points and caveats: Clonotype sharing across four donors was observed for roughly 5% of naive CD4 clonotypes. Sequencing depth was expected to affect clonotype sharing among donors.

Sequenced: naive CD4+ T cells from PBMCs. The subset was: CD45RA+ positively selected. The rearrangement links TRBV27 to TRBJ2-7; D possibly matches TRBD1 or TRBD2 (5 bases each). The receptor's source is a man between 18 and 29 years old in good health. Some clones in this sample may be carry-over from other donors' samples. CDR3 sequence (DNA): TGTGCCAGCAGTTTATACCGGGGCCAGCTCTACGAGCAGTACTTC. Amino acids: CASSLYRGQLYEQYF.